This T cell receptor (beta chain) was sequenced during a study of cytotoxic CD8 clonotypes in ibrutinib-treated CLL. Across the whole study: When averaged across all of the samples, the counts came to 255,043 productive templates and some 93,000 productive rearrangements.

Study-wide results and limits: Public clonotypes, an uncommon group, contracted or remained stable on treatment. While tracking circulating CD8+ T-cell counts, baseline clonality exceeded that of age-matched healthy donors.

Points on this clone: Its antigen is unidentified.

Data came from immunoSEQ multiplex PCR; TCRdb stores just in-frame clones and leaves some out. The table includes approximately 280,000 clones, 76% detected once. Germline-derived CDR1 and CDR2 are MDHEN and SYDVKM. Trimming removed 8 bases at V and 4 bases at J, with 14 bases between. The CDR3 covers 14 residues. The TCR was taken from a human donor with chronic lymphocytic leukemia. This sequence joins TRBV28 and TRBJ2-2, with D perhaps TRBD2 (7 bases). The input for sequencing was PBMCs, taken at disease progression, from a patient treated with ibrutinib. The CDR3 region is CASARGALTGELFF. Here the CDR3 DNA reads TGTGCCAGCGCCCGGGGGGCCCTCACCGGGGAGCTGTTTTTT. The whole variable domain, filled in from reference TRBV28 and TRBJ2-2, reads DVKVTQSSRYLVKRTGEKVFLECVQDMDHENMFWYRQDPGLGLRLIYFSYDVKMKEKGDIPEGYSVSREKKERFSLILESASTNQTSMYLCASARGALTGELFFGEGSRLTVL.